A selection of T cell receptor beta chains follows, all from one sample in a study of regulatory T cells in long-lasting Graves disease. TCRdb reprocessed the multiplex PCR reads with MiXCR, giving one entry per CDR3 protein. The table has around 460,000 distinct CDR3 sequences, about 20% seen once. Sequencing used peripheral blood mononuclear cells (PBMCs), obtained when the disease was refractory, from a patient treated with antithyroid drugs. All receptors derive from a female donor with Graves disease. Each CDR3 is given with its conserved first and last residue. D genes are given only for firm matches. The size entry is marked missing in some rows and otherwise reads once, few, many or a size class.

d_call,j_call,clone_size,v_call,cdr3_nt,cdr3_aa
NA,TRBJ1-4,NA,TRBV7-6,TGTGCCAGCAGCTTAGTAGGGGAAAGTAATGAAAAACTGTTTTTT,CASSLVGESNEKLFF
TRBD2,TRBJ2-5,NA,TRBV3-1,TGTGCCAGCAGCCGGGACTCGGGAGGGGAGACCCAGTACTTC,CASSRDSGGETQYF
NA,TRBJ2-7,few,TRBV7-2,TGTGCCAGCAGCTTAGCAAGGTATGGCGGGACCTCATCAGGCTACGAGCAGTACTTC,CASSLARYGGTSSGYEQYF
NA,TRBJ1-1,few,TRBV20-1,TGCAGTGCACCCGGGGGTACTAAAGCTTTCTTT,CSAPGGTKAFF
NA,TRBJ1-6,NA,TRBV9,TGTGCCAGCAGCGTAGTAGGGGAGAGATCACCCCTCCACTTT,CASSVVGERSPLHF
TRBD1,TRBJ1-1,many,TRBV2,TGTGCCAGCAGTGCTCTTGGGGACAGGGTCGAGGCTTTCTTT,CASSALGDRVEAFF
NA,TRBJ2-2,NA,TRBV7-3,TGTGCCAGCACGCCCCAAGGTACCGGGGAGCTGTTTTTT,CASTPQGTGELFF
NA,TRBJ1-1,NA,TRBV30,TGTGCCTGGAGTGTACGTGGCATGGTAACTGAAGCTTTCTTT,CAWSVRGMVTEAFF
TRBD2,TRBJ2-2,few,TRBV6-1,TGTGCCATCGATCTAGCGGGAGAAAGAACCGGGGAGCTGTTTTTT,CAIDLAGERTGELFF
NA,TRBJ1-1,many,TRBV7-2,TGTGCCAGCAGCTTAGTGGGGATTGGAGCTTTCTTT,CASSLVGIGAFF
NA,TRBJ1-6,many,TRBV7-8,TGTGCCAGCAGCTTCCGGGCCGCAGCACCCCTCCACTTT,CASSFRAAAPLHF
TRBD1,TRBJ2-5,NA,TRBV24-1,TGTGCCACCAGTGACCTGGGACAGTTTGGACAAGAGACCCAGTACTTC,CATSDLGQFGQETQYF
NA,TRBJ2-2,many,TRBV6-5,TGTGCCAGCAGTTACTTTCACCCTTCATTCAACACCGGGGAGCTGTTTTTT,CASSYFHPSFNTGELFF
NA,TRBJ2-7,few,TRBV11-2,TGTGCCAGCAGCCTCCCCTCCCGGGTGCAGTACTTC,CASSLPSRVQYF
NA,TRBJ2-2,NA,TRBV6-2/TRBV6-3,TGTGCCAGCAGGGGTAGGACCGGGGAGCTGTTTTTT,CASRGRTGELFF
NA,TRBJ1-6,NA,TRBV20-1,TGCAGTGCTAGACGGCAGCAAACCTCCAATTCACCCCTCCACTTT,CSARRQQTSNSPLHF
NA,TRBJ2-5,many,TRBV27,TGTGCCAGCAGAAAGGACAGCTTGTACCAAGAGACCCAGTACTTC,CASRKDSLYQETQYF
NA,TRBJ1-1,many,TRBV2,TGTGCCAGCAGTGTAAGGGGGGCTGACACTGAAGCTTTCTTT,CASSVRGADTEAFF
NA,TRBJ1-5,NA,TRBV19,TGTGCCAGTAGTAAGTCCGGCAATCAGCCCCAGCATTTT,CASSKSGNQPQHF
NA,TRBJ1-5,NA,TRBV18,TGTGCCAGCTCACCACAGGACCTCAATCAGCCCCAGCATTTT,CASSPQDLNQPQHF
TRBD2,TRBJ2-7,many,TRBV12-3/TRBV12-4,TGTGCCAGCAGATCCGGAGGGACTATAGCCCCCGAGCAGTACTTC,CASRSGGTIAPEQYF
TRBD2,TRBJ2-7,many,TRBV12-3/TRBV12-4,TGTGCCAGCACCCTGACTAGCGGATCCTACGAGCAGTACTTC,CASTLTSGSYEQYF
NA,TRBJ2-7,many,TRBV28,TGTGCCAGCACCACAGGGCCCTACGAGCAGTACTTC,CASTTGPYEQYF
NA,TRBJ1-5,many,TRBV6-2/TRBV6-3,TGTGCCAGCAGTTACAGGGATCAGCCCCAGCATTTT,CASSYRDQPQHF
NA,TRBJ1-3,NA,TRBV6-5,TGTGCCAGCAGTTACCTCGTCGGGATGGGAGGGGAAAACACCATATATTTT,CASSYLVGMGGENTIYF
TRBD1,TRBJ1-6,many,TRBV19,TGTGCCAGTAGGCCTGGGACAGGGAATTCACCCCTCCACTTT,CASRPGTGNSPLHF
NA,TRBJ2-7,many,TRBV2,TGTGCCAGCACCCAGGGGACCTACGAGCAGTACTTC,CASTQGTYEQYF
NA,TRBJ2-7,NA,TRBV20-1,TGCAGTGCTAGCTTCGGGGGAGAGCAGTACTTC,CSASFGGEQYF
TRBD1,TRBJ1-1,many,TRBV7-3,TGTGCCAGCAGCTTCCGACAGGGGATGAACACTGAAGCTTTCTTT,CASSFRQGMNTEAFF
TRBD2,TRBJ2-5,NA,TRBV30,TGTGCCTGGAGGCCCCCGCACCGGGGGAGGGCTAACTCGGAGACCCAGTACTTC,CAWRPPHRGRANSETQYF
NA,TRBJ2-7,many,TRBV28,TGTGCCAGCATTTCCTCGGACGCGGTCTACGAGCAGTACTTC,CASISSDAVYEQYF
NA,TRBJ1-1,NA,TRBV19,TGTGCCAGTATTTCGGACCGCGAGAACACTGAAGCTTTCTTT,CASISDRENTEAFF
NA,TRBJ2-7,NA,TRBV7-9,TGTGCCAGCAGCTTCGTGACAGTGACCTACGAGCAGTACTTC,CASSFVTVTYEQYF
NA,TRBJ2-4,few,TRBV20-1,TGCAGTGCTCCGGCCCTTGGGGGCATTCAGTACTTC,CSAPALGGIQYF
NA,TRBJ2-7,many,TRBV6-2/TRBV6-3,TGTGCCAGCAGTTCCGACAGGCTCGGCTACGAGCAGTACTTC,CASSSDRLGYEQYF
NA,TRBJ1-4,few,TRBV20-1,TGCAGTGCTAGAGACCCGCGAGGGTCCACTAATGAAAAACTGTTTTTT,CSARDPRGSTNEKLFF
NA,TRBJ1-2,once,TRBV10-1,TGCGCCAGCAGTGATGGGTTTCATGGCTACACCTTC,CASSDGFHGYTF
NA,TRBJ2-1,NA,TRBV11-3,TGTGCCAGCAGCTTAGATCCCCAGGAGCAGTTCTTC,CASSLDPQEQFF
NA,TRBJ1-2,few,TRBV6-1,TGTGCCAGCGCACAGGCCCGAGACACCTTC,CASAQARDTF
NA,TRBJ2-6,NA,TRBV6-1,TGTGCCATTTCGGGCCGAGGTCTAGCGGGGGCCAACGTCCTGACTTTC,CAISGRGLAGANVLTF
TRBD1,TRBJ1-2,many,TRBV2,TGTGCCAGCAGCTTAATCCGGACAGGGGGCTATGGCTACACCTTC,CASSLIRTGGYGYTF